Listed below are T cell receptor beta chains from one sample, sequenced in a study of human T cells and chemical hapten exposure. TCRdb redid the calling of the RACE reads with MiXCR, one entry per CDR3 protein. The sample holds fewer than 350,000 distinct CDR3 sequences; roughly 7.7% are singletons and the top ten take roughly 1.2%. The source was whole blood, collected in connection with sensitization to the hapten diphenylcyclopropenone (DPC). Every receptor here comes from a man aged 18 to 29 with alopecia areata. Some clones in this sample may be carry-over from other donors' samples. CDR3s leave out the opening cysteine and the closing phenylalanine or tryptophan. The D gene is left open where the match is weak.

D	V	CDR3
-	TRBV7-9	ASSLGRHTQY
-	TRBV5-1	ASSLAWGSLPGELF
-	TRBV12-3/TRBV12-4	ASSDILYGYT
-	TRBV11-2	ASSLLDRGEQF
TRBD1	TRBV6-2/TRBV6-3	ASSYFGQEYEQY
TRBD1	TRBV4-1	ASRRQGGNDAEAF
TRBD1	TRBV11-2	ASSSLQGGGADTQY
-	TRBV9	ASSAAGDRNIQY
TRBD1	TRBV4-3	ASSQDLTGTGSGEQY
-	TRBV7-2	ASSTGTNYGYT
-	TRBV4-3	ASSQEGLNTGELF
-	TRBV7-9	ASSLAGQSNSPLH
-	TRBV18	ANSPDTEAF
TRBD1	TRBV15	ATSWRTGNTEAF